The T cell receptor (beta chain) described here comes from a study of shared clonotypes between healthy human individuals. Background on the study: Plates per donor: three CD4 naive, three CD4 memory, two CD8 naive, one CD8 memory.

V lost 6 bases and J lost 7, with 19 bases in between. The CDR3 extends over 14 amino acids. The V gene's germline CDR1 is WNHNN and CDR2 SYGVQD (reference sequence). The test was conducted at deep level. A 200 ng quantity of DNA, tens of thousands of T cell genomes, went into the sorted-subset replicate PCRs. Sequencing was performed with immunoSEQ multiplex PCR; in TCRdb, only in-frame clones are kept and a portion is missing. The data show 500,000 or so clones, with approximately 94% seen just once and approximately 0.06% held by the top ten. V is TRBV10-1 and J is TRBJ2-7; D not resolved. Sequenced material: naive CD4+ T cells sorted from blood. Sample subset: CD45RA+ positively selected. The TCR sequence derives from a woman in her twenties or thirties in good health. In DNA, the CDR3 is TGCGCCAGCAGCACGGACCACCTCATTGGAGAGCAGTACTTC. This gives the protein CASSTDHLIGEQYF.